This TCR beta chain was found in a study of metastatic and nonmetastatic thyroid tumors. No patient had received any treatment before thyroid surgery. With 0 bases removed from V and 1 base from J, the gap between germline ends came to 6 bases. The CDR3 runs to 14 residues. As processed by the authors: Clinicopathological groups of papillary thyroid cancer showed CDR3 differences that were used to build a distant-metastasis classifier. TCRdb recomputed clones from the PCR reads via MiXCR. These V and J calls are TCRdb output, not the study's own analysis. The data show about 12,000 clones, under 35% seen once.

The clonotype comes from a female donor with papillary thyroid cancer or a benign thyroid nodule (not recorded which). Some clones in this sample may be carry-over from other donors' samples. The genes are TRBV12-3 or TRBV12-4 and TRBJ2-5, with a weak D call TRBD2 (5 bases). Sequencing was performed on tumor tissue. The CDR3 DNA reads TGTGCCAGCAGTTTAGCCGGAGGCCAAGAGACCCAGTACTTC. As protein: CASSLAGGQETQYF.